This T cell receptor (beta chain) was found in a study of shared clonotypes between healthy human individuals. Data came from immunoSEQ multiplex PCR; TCRdb stores just in-frame clones and leaves some out. This sample has 2 million to 3 million clones, with roughly 93% found just once. This CDR3 is 16 amino acids long. Germline V gene lookup returns CDR1 SGHVS and CDR2 FQNEAQ. V was trimmed by 1 base and J by 4 bases, leaving 13 bases between them. The sample holds one count of this clone. What it recognizes is unknown. General study results and limits: Relative to memory subsets, naive subsets generally showed larger estimated richness. The sharing of 4% to 5.5% of naive CD4 clonotypes was seen across a handful of donors.

The material sequenced was naive CD4+ T cells from PBMCs. This sample's subset: CD45RA+ positively selected. The chain recombines TRBV7-8 with TRBJ2-2; the D gene is possibly TRBD1 (6 bases). The receptor comes from a man between 18 and 29 years old in good health. Some clones in this sample may be carry-over from other donors' samples. For the CDR3, the DNA is TGTGCCAGCAGCTTAGTAACAGGGAGCGCCACCGGGGAGCTGTTTTTT. It translates to CASSLVTGSATGELFF.